This T cell receptor (beta chain) was captured by sequencing in a study of T cell repertoires in cytomegalovirus infection. General study points: The cumulative frequency of public TCR beta families identified carriers of CMV plus the relevant HLA. HLA-C-restricted CMV clonotypes gave the most frequent clonotype in two of eight donors.

The sample holds a few counts of this clonotype. Its antigen is unknown. Germline V gives CDR1 MDHEN, CDR2 SYDVKM. The V end was cut by 2 bases, the J end by 9 bases, with 14 bases between. This CDR3 is built from 15 residues. One entry per CDR3 protein, called by TCRdb with MiXCR from the reads. The profile shows under 500,000 distinct CDR3 sequences, about 42% of them singletons. Specimen: cultured PBMCs, collected from culture after CMV antigen stimulation. The V gene is TRBV28, the J gene TRBJ1-6; a possible D gene is TRBD1 (5 bases). The TCR was taken from a human donor in good health (CMV status not recorded). Some clones in this sample may be carry-over from other donors' samples. The CDR3 DNA reads TGTGCCAGCAGTTTACGGGGTCAGGGTGGTTCACCCCTCCACTTT. It yields the protein CASSLRGQGGSPLHF.